This T cell receptor beta chain stems from a study of cytomegalovirus exposure and HLA in healthy donors. The study's findings and limits: Associated with HLA alleles at 0.05 false discovery rate in a later analysis were 16,951 TCR beta sequences.

With regard to this clone: The antigen is undetermined.

V was pared by 5 bases and J by 5 bases, with 14 bases of the junction left unmatched. This CDR3 region has 16 residues. Germline V gene lookup returns CDR1 SNHLY and CDR2 FYNNEI. PCR involved 60 Vbeta and 13 Jbeta primers. Sequencing used immunoSEQ multiplex PCR; TCRdb keeps in-frame clones, though not all of them. The data show 50,000 to 70,000 clones, 62% seen once. The rearrangement joins TRBV2 to TRBJ2-7, with 8 nucleotides matching TRBD1. Sequences were obtained from PBMCs. The source is a young man in good health and CMV-seronegative. The CDR3 region has the DNA TGTGCCAGCAGTCATGATGGTCAGGACAGGGTCCACGAGCAGTACTTC. Translating it yields CASSHDGQDRVHEQYF.